The 26 T cell receptor beta chains reported below all come from one sample, sequenced in a study of neurological immune-mediated disorders. In TCRdb, the 5' RACE reads were re-called with MiXCR into one record per CDR3 protein. This table holds some 16,000 distinct CDR3 sequences, roughly 15% found once. The sample was PBMCs. The receptors were gathered from a man aged 60-69 years with HTLV-1-associated myelopathy (HAM/TSP).

This clonotype was seen at least ten times. The genes are TRBV12-3 or TRBV12-4 and TRBJ2-2, with 7 bases identical to TRBD2. Unmatched junction bases numbered 11, after V lost 3 bases and J lost 1 base. This CDR3 spans 18 amino acids. CDR3 sequence: CASSFSRRLAVNTGELFF. The CDR3 coding sequence is TGTGCCAGCAGTTTCTCCCGGCGGCTAGCGGTGAACACCGGGGAGCTGTTTTTT.

By its share, this clonotype is medium-sized (0.01 to 0.1%). The chain employs TRBV7-2 and TRBJ2-3; 9 bases fit TRBD1. The V and J ends lost 5 bases and 1 base, in that order; junction bases with no gene match: 10. This CDR3 contains 17 residues. Germline V lookup: CDR1 SGHTA, CDR2 FQGNSA. CDR3 amino acids: CASSPSGQGTRTDTQYF. DNA of the CDR3: TGTGCCAGCAGCCCTTCTGGACAGGGGACACGCACAGATACGCAGTATTTT.

There are a few counts of this clonotype. This chain connects TRBV5-6 to TRBJ2-5, with 7 bases identical to TRBD2. Germline-derived CDR1 and CDR2 are SGHDT and YYEEEE. The CDR3 is made up of 14 amino acids. The V gene end was trimmed by 6 bases and the J gene end by 2 bases; junction bases not matched to a gene: 7. CDR3 in DNA: TGTGCCAGCACCGGGGACTATGGACAAGAGACCCAGTACTTC. It encodes CASTGDYGQETQYF.

This clonotype was recorded at least ten times. This rearrangement joins TRBV7-9 to TRBJ2-3; unclear D gene. Germline assignment: CDR1 SEHNR and CDR2 FQNEAQ (reference sequence). V gave up 7 bases and J gave up 4 bases, with 9 bases separating them. The CDR3 has 12 residues. In nucleotides, the CDR3 is TGTGCCAGCACCCAGTTGGCAGATACGCAGTATTTT. Protein product: CASTQLADTQYF.

This clonotype was seen a few times. The V gene is TRBV19, the J gene TRBJ1-5; maybe TRBD1 (6 bases). V was shortened by 6 bases and J by 0 bases, with 12 bases between the two germline ends. Germline CDR1 is LNHDA and CDR2 is SQIVND (reference sequence). The CDR3 is 15 residues long. The CDR3 DNA reads as TGTGCCAGTAGAAGGGGGGTTTATAGCAATCAGCCCCAGCATTTT. Its translation is CASRRGVYSNQPQHF. The full variable domain, its missing parts supplied by reference TRBV19 and TRBJ1-5, is DGGITQSPKYLFRKEGQNVTLSCEQNLNHDAMYWYRQDPGQGLRLIYYSQIVNDFQKGDIAEGYSVSREKKESFPLTVTSAQKNPTAFYLCASRRGVYSNQPQHFGDGTRLSIL.

This chain uses TRBV20-1 with TRBJ2-1; no definite D call. The V end was cut by 1 base, the J end by 6 bases, with 13 bases between. CDR3 length: 14 residues. From germline, CDR1 is DFQATT and CDR2 SNEGSKA (reference sequence). The CDR3 region is CSARGRRRVNEQFF. In DNA, the CDR3 is TGCAGTGCTAGAGGCCGGCGTAGGGTCAATGAGCAGTTCTTC.

This clonotype was recorded at least ten times. This chain connects TRBV5-1 to TRBJ1-1; D perhaps matches TRBD1 (5 bases). This CDR3 spans 14 amino acids. Trimming removed 6 bases at V and 3 bases at J, with 15 bases between. Germline loops: CDR1 SGHRS, CDR2 YFSETQ. CDR3 protein: CASTEEGRDTEAFF. CDR3 in DNA: TGCGCCAGCACCGAGGAGGGGAGGGACACTGAAGCTTTCTTT.

In its sample, this clonotype was seen many times. The V gene is TRBV24-1, the J gene TRBJ1-1; D gene unclear. CDR3 length equals 13 residues. The germline gives CDR1 KGHDR, CDR2 SFDVKD. V was trimmed by 9 bases and J by 6 bases, leaving 16 bases between them. CDR3 residues: CATAPLVPPEAFF. The DNA for the CDR3 is TGTGCCACCGCTCCCCTCGTGCCGCCTGAAGCTTTCTTT.

This clonotype occurred a few times. This CDR3 reads CASSKWTVMNTEAFF. In nucleotides, the CDR3 is TGTGCCAGCAGTAAGTGGACAGTCATGAACACTGAAGCTTTCTTT. This chain joins TRBV6-2 or TRBV6-3 and TRBJ1-1; D possibly corresponds to TRBD1 (6 bases). V was cut by 5 bases and J by 0 bases, with 13 bases left in between. CDR1 and CDR2 (germline): MNHEY, SVGEGT. The CDR3 sequence is 15 residues long.

This clonotype was counted many times. V gene TRBV9 combines with J gene TRBJ1-1, with D unresolved. The germline V gene has CDR1 SGDLS and CDR2 YYNGEE. The CDR3 totals 14 residues. Trimming took 0 bases from V and 4 from J, leaving 10 bases between them. The CDR3 bases are TGTGCCAGCAGCGTAGAGATTGAAACCACTGAAGCTTTCTTT. Translation: CASSVEIETTEAFF.

This clonotype was detected many times. The V call is TRBV6-6, the J call TRBJ1-4; D not certain. Trimming shortened V by 6 bases and J by 0 bases, and 14 bases separated the two germline ends. This CDR3 is 16 amino acids long. The germline V gene encodes CDR1 MNHNY and CDR2 SVGAGI (reference sequence). The CDR3 is CASSAMPTATNEKLFF. In DNA, the CDR3 is TGTGCCAGCAGCGCCATGCCAACTGCAACTAATGAAAAACTGTTTTTT.

This clonotype showed up many times. The chain has TRBV5-1 and TRBJ2-1; 10 bases are a match to TRBD2. Germline V gene data show CDR1 as SGHRS and CDR2 as YFSETQ. V lost 1 base to trimming and J lost 6 bases; unmatched junction nucleotides: 4. The CDR3 consists of 15 residues. The CDR3 DNA reads as TGCGCCAGCAGCTTGAGCGGGGGGGCTTCCAATGAGCAGTTCTTC. Protein: CASSLSGGASNEQFF.

The sample holds many counts of this clonotype. V gene TRBV5-6 combines with J gene TRBJ1-2; 8 nucleotides line up with TRBD1. The CDR3 contains 13 residues. With 3 bases clipped from V and 5 bases from J, the junction kept 3 bases outside the gene matches. Germline CDR1 SGHDT, CDR2 YYEEEE. The CDR3 DNA reads TGTGCCAGCAGCTCCAGGACAGGGTATGGCTACACCTTC. It yields the protein CASSSRTGYGYTF.

The chain employs TRBV19 and TRBJ2-3, with TRBD1 identical over 10 bases. Germline V CDR1 and CDR2: LNHDA, SQIVND (reference sequence). The ends lost 6 bases at V and 6 bases at J; junction bases unmatched: 9. The CDR3 extends over 15 amino acids. The CDR3 here is CASSPRDRGQDTQYF. DNA for the CDR3: TGTGCCAGTAGCCCCCGGGACAGGGGTCAGGATACGCAGTATTTT.

There are many counts of this clonotype. The chain joins TRBV29-1 to TRBJ2-1; no clear D gene. Germline loops: CDR1 SQVTM, CDR2 ANQGSEA. Trimming took 4 bases from V and 6 from J, leaving 13 bases between them. This CDR3 has 13 amino acids. The CDR3 nucleotides read TGCAGCGTTGCGAGTAGCCCGGGCAATGAGCAGTTCTTC. Residues: CSVASSPGNEQFF.

This rearrangement joins TRBV5-4 to TRBJ2-2, with 11 nucleotides matching TRBD2. The CDR3 contains 17 residues. Germline CDR1 is SGHNT and CDR2 is YYREEE (reference sequence). The V gene end was trimmed by 0 bases and the J gene end by 5 bases; junction bases not matched to a gene: 6. CDR3 bases: TGTGCCAGCAGCTTGGGACTAGCGGGGACGATAACCGGGGAGCTGTTTTTT. This codes for CASSLGLAGTITGELFF.

This clonotype was seen ten or more times. This rearrangement joins TRBV12-3 or TRBV12-4 to TRBJ2-5; D not certain. Deletions cut 1 base from V and 3 bases from J, with 12 bases between. This CDR3 is 15 amino acids long. For the CDR3, the DNA is TGTGCCAGCAGTTTAGGGGCGGTCCGGGAAGAGACCCAGTACTTC. This gives the protein CASSLGAVREETQYF.

V usage is TRBV5-1 and J usage is TRBJ2-7, with D maybe TRBD2 (6 bases). Germline-derived CDR1 and CDR2 are SGHRS and YFSETQ. The V end lost 1 base, the J end lost 3 bases, and 14 bases lay between the germline ends. This CDR3 region has 15 residues. The CDR3 nucleotides are TGCGCCAGCAGCTTGTGGGCGGGAACTGGCTACGAGCAGTACTTC. This codes for CASSLWAGTGYEQYF.

There are many counts of this clonotype. The genes are TRBV5-1 and TRBJ1-2; tentatively, D is TRBD1 (6 bases). V was trimmed by 4 bases and J by 8 bases, leaving 15 bases between them. Germline V gives CDR1 SGHRS, CDR2 YFSETQ. This CDR3 contains 13 residues. Written as DNA, the CDR3 is TGCGCCAGCAGCCCCGAGGGGGTCGGCGGCTACACCTTC. It translates to CASSPEGVGGYTF. Full variable domain (missing parts from reference TRBV5-1 and TRBJ1-2): KAGVTQTPRYLIKTRGQQVTLSCSPISGHRSVSWYQQTPGQGLQFLFEYFSETQRNKGNFPGRFSGRQFSNSRSEMNVSTLELGDSALYLCASSPEGVGGYTFGSGTRLTVV.

This clonotype was recorded many times. CDR3 amino acids: CASSFGGAGKLFF. In nucleotides, the CDR3 is TGTGCCAGCAGTTTTGGGGGGGCCGGAAAACTGTTTTTT. The chain carries TRBV12-3 or TRBV12-4 and TRBJ1-4, with a possible D match to TRBD1 (6 bases). Trimming removed 3 bases from V and 10 bases from J, with 12 bases in between. This CDR3 comprises 13 residues.

This clonotype was counted at least ten times. V gene TRBV24-1 combines with J gene TRBJ2-3; D tentatively fits TRBD1 or TRBD2 (5 bases each). The CDR3 covers 14 residues. Trimming cost V 5 bases and J 6 bases, with 14 bases left between them. CDR1 is KGHDR and CDR2 is SFDVKD in the germline V gene. The CDR3 loop is CATSGGAGLDTQYF. The CDR3, as DNA: TGTGCCACCAGTGGAGGGGCAGGGTTGGATACGCAGTATTTT.

This clonotype has at least ten counts. CDR3 in amino acids: CASSVTSGGYNEQFF. Here the CDR3 DNA reads TGTGCCAGCAGCGTAACTAGCGGAGGATACAATGAGCAGTTCTTC. The chain carries TRBV9 and TRBJ2-1; TRBD2 matches 8 bases. Germline assignment: CDR1 SGDLS and CDR2 YYNGEE. J lost 4 bases, V lost 1 base, and 4 bases had no gene match. This CDR3 region has 15 residues.

With regard to this clonotype: At one of its ends the junction is not consistent with the germline gene, which may arise from a read error. The V call is TRBV5-1, the J call TRBJ2-2, with a possible D match to TRBD2 (6 bases). The CDR3 contains 15 residues. Germline CDR1 and CDR2: SGHRS and YFSETQ. CDR3 nucleotides: TGCGCCAGCAGCCCCCGCCCTGGGAGAACCGGGGGGCTGTTTTTT. Protein product: CASSPRPGRTGGLFF.

This clonotype was seen many times. The gene calls are TRBV20-1 and TRBJ1-2, with D possibly matching TRBD1 (6 bases). This CDR3 is 12 amino acids long. Trimming stripped 3 bases from V and 2 bases from J, with 7 bases between. CDR1 and CDR2 from the germline V gene are DFQATT and SNEGSKA (reference sequence). CDR3 in amino acids: CSASGTNYGYTF. CDR3 nucleotides: TGCAGTGCTAGCGGGACAAACTATGGCTACACCTTC.

The V and J genes are TRBV11-2 and TRBJ2-5; 9 nucleotides agree with TRBD1. The CDR3 covers 13 residues. Germline lookup yields CDR1 SGHAT and CDR2 FQNNGV. J lost 5 bases, V lost 6 bases, and 4 bases had no gene match. The CDR3 DNA reads as TGTGCCAGCAGTCGGGACAGGGATGAGACCCAGTACTTC. This sequence encodes CASSRDRDETQYF.

The table lists this clonotype with many counts. This sequence joins TRBV5-1 and TRBJ1-2, with 7 bases lining up with TRBD1. The CDR3 extends over 15 amino acids. With V trimmed by 4 bases and J by 2 bases, 8 bases remained unmatched. Germline CDR1 SGHRS, CDR2 YFSETQ. The CDR3 region is CASSTGTVGNYGYTF. The CDR3 region has the DNA TGCGCCAGCAGCACCGGGACAGTCGGGAACTATGGCTACACCTTC.